Given below is one TCR beta chain in context. Its antigen is as yet unknown. V lost 4 bases, J lost 7 bases, and 17 bases lay in between. This CDR3 comprises 15 residues. Germline V gene lookup returns CDR1 LGHNA and CDR2 YNFKEQ. The data were taken from a study of breast tumors, draining lymph nodes, adjacent tissues. Findings and caveats of the study: Most tumor T cells seemingly derive from lymph node, then expand in tumor. Luminal-like breast cancer showed significantly higher tumor–nontumor repertoire similarity than basal-like. That most tumor T cells come from lymph nodes remained unproven. Tumors had less TCR diversity than lymph nodes, more than nontumor tissue.

TCRdb re-derived calls from the multiplex PCR reads in MiXCR, one entry per CDR3 protein. Of fewer than 200,000 distinct CDR3 sequences in the sample, about 30% were seen once. Axillary draining lymph nodes of breast cancer patients supplied the node samples. This TCR derives from a female donor with breast cancer. Some clones in this sample may be carry-over from other donors' samples. V is TRBV4-2 and J is TRBJ1-5; possibly TRBD1 for D (6 bases). The sample taken for sequencing was axillary lymph node tissue. CDR3 residues: CASSPTTGPEQPQHF. In DNA, the CDR3 is TGTGCCAGCAGCCCCACCACAGGGCCGGAACAGCCCCAGCATTTT.